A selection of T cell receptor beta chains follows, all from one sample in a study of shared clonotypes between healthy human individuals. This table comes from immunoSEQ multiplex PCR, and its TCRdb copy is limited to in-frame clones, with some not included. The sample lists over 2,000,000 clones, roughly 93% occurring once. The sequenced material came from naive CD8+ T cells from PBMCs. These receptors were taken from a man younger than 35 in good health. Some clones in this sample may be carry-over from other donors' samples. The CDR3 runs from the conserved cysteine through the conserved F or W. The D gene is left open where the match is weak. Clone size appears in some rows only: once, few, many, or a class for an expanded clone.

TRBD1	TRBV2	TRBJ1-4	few	CASSDDREGTNEKLFF	TGTGCCAGCAGTGACGACAGGGAGGGAACTAATGAAAAACTGTTTTTT
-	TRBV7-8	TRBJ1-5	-	CASSPRGGLEPQHF	TGTGCCAGCAGCCCACGTGGGGGACTCGAGCCCCAGCATTTT
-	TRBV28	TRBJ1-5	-	CASSYGTASNQPQHF	TGTGCCAGCAGTTACGGGACGGCTAGCAATCAGCCCCAGCATTTT
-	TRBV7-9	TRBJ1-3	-	CASSLVPWGNTIYF	TGTGCCAGCAGCTTGGTACCGTGGGGAAACACCATATATTTT
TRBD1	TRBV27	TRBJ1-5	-	CASSLLSARGNQPQHF	TGTGCCAGCAGTTTATTATCGGCCAGGGGGAATCAGCCCCAGCATTTT
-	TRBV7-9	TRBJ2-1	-	CASSSAGQQFF	TGTGCCAGCAGCTCCGCGGGCCAGCAGTTCTTC
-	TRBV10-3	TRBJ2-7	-	CAISETRIDYEQYF	TGTGCCATCAGTGAGACTAGAATCGACTACGAGCAGTACTTC
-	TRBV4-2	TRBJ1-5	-	CASSQAGNNQPQHF	TGTGCCAGCAGCCAAGCAGGGAACAATCAGCCCCAGCATTTT
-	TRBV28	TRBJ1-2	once	CASSLAKVYGYTF	TGTGCCAGCAGTTTAGCGAAAGTCTATGGCTACACCTTC
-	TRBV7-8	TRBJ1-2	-	CASSPKPNRPTPNGYTF	TGTGCCAGCAGCCCCAAACCAAACAGGCCGACCCCGAATGGCTACACCTTC
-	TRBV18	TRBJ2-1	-	CASSPRGGYYNEQFF	TGTGCCAGCTCACCACGGGGTGGGTACTACAATGAGCAGTTCTTC
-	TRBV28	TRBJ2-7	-	CASTKEGPYEQYF	TGTGCCAGCACAAAGGAGGGCCCCTACGAGCAGTACTTC
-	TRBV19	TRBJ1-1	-	CASTAGQGNTEAFF	TGTGCCAGTACCGCAGGGCAGGGGAACACTGAAGCTTTCTTT
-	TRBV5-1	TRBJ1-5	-	CASSEEGLSGQPQHF	TGCGCCAGCAGCGAGGAAGGTCTGTCTGGTCAGCCCCAGCATTTT
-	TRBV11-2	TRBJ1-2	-	CASSSRTGPPKNYGYTF	TGTGCCAGCAGCTCCCGGACCGGGCCTCCTAAAAACTATGGCTACACCTTC
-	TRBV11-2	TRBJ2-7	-	CASSFPWGLIYEQYF	TGTGCCAGCAGCTTCCCCTGGGGACTGATCTACGAGCAGTACTTC
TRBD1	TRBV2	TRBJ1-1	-	CASSPGTGYFGGAFF	TGTGCCAGCAGTCCCGGGACAGGGTATTTTGGGGGGGCTTTCTTT
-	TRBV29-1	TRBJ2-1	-	CSAQVGGYNEQFF	TGCAGCGCCCAAGTTGGGGGGTACAATGAGCAGTTCTTC
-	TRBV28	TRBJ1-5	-	CASTQGNQPQHF	TGTGCCAGCACCCAGGGAAATCAGCCCCAGCATTTT
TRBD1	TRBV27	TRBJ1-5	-	CASSLRTGNQPQHF	TGTGCCAGCAGTTTACGGACAGGGAATCAGCCCCAGCATTTT
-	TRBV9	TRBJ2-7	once	CASSPLGQGPYEQYF	TGTGCCAGCAGCCCCCTTGGGCAGGGGCCCTACGAGCAGTACTTC
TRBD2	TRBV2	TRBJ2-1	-	CASSDTGLVYHEQFF	TGTGCCAGCAGTGATACGGGACTAGTCTACCATGAGCAGTTCTTC
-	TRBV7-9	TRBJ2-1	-	CASRRKEGRNNNEQFF	TGTGCCAGCAGACGAAAGGAGGGTCGAAACAACAATGAGCAGTTCTTC
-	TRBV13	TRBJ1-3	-	CASSSDSYSGNTIYF	TGTGCCAGCAGCTCCGACAGCTACTCTGGAAACACCATATATTTT
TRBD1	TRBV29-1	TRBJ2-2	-	CSVRTGEAGELFF	TGCAGCGTCCGGACAGGGGAGGCCGGGGAGCTGTTTTTT
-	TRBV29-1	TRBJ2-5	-	CSVEDRQGTPDWVQETQYF	TGCAGCGTTGAAGATCGGCAGGGGACCCCCGATTGGGTCCAAGAGACCCAGTACTTC
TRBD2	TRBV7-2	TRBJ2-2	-	CASSDRTSGRNTGELFF	TGTGCCAGCAGCGACCGTACTAGCGGAAGGAACACCGGGGAGCTGTTTTTT
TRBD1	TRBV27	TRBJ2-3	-	CASIYRQGWSDTQYF	TGTGCCAGCATCTACAGACAGGGGTGGTCAGATACGCAGTATTTT
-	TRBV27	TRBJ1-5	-	CASSFRDSNQPQHF	TGTGCCAGCAGTTTCCGAGATAGCAATCAGCCCCAGCATTTT
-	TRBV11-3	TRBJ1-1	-	CASSLGGRVQEAFF	TGTGCCAGCAGCTTAGGCGGCAGGGTACAAGAAGCTTTCTTT
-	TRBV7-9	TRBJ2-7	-	CASSGRTRGNSYEQYF	TGTGCCAGCAGCGGACGGACGAGGGGCAACTCCTACGAGCAGTACTTC
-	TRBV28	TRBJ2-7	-	CASSFPGLVGAYEQYF	TGTGCCAGCAGTTTCCCTGGACTGGTCGGAGCCTACGAGCAGTACTTC
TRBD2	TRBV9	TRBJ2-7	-	CASSGGTSVGHEQYF	TGTGCCAGCAGCGGCGGGACTAGCGTAGGCCACGAGCAGTACTTC
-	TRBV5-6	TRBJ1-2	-	CASSLDSHYGYTF	TGTGCCAGCAGCTTGGACAGCCACTATGGCTACACCTTC
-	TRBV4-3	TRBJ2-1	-	CASSQLNLAESSYNEQFF	TGCGCCAGCAGCCAACTTAACTTAGCGGAGAGCTCCTACAATGAGCAGTTCTTC
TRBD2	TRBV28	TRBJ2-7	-	CASSSGLAGPGPYEQYF	TGTGCCAGCAGCTCGGGACTAGCGGGACCCGGGCCCTACGAGCAGTACTTC
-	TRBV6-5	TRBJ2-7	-	CASSIPGDYEQYF	TGTGCCAGCTCGATTCCAGGGGACTACGAGCAGTACTTC
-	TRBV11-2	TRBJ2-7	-	CASSFLSNYEQYF	TGTGCCAGCAGCTTTTTGTCCAACTACGAGCAGTACTTC
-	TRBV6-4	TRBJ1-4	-	CASSAAPRSTNEKLFF	TGTGCCAGCAGTGCAGCCCCCCGGTCAACTAATGAAAAACTGTTTTTT
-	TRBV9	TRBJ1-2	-	CASSAKGERFDYGYTF	TGTGCCAGCAGCGCAAAAGGGGAAAGGTTTGACTATGGCTACACCTTC
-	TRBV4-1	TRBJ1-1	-	CASSQVPGNTEAFF	TGCGCCAGCAGCCAAGTTCCCGGGAACACTGAAGCTTTCTTT
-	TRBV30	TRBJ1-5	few	CAWSVLHRGNQPQHF	TGTGCCTGGAGTGTACTCCACAGGGGCAATCAGCCCCAGCATTTT
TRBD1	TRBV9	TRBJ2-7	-	CASSPGTGPYEQYF	TGTGCCAGCAGCCCCGGGACAGGGCCCTACGAGCAGTACTTC
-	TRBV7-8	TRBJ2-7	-	CASSLALSPGPNEQYF	TGTGCCAGCAGCTTAGCGCTAAGCCCGGGACCGAACGAGCAGTACTTC
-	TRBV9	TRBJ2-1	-	CASSEGAGEGVFWQFF	-
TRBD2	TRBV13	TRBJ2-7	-	CASSLETAGGSTGEQYF	TGTGCCAGCAGTTTAGAAACAGCGGGAGGTTCTACGGGCGAGCAGTACTTC
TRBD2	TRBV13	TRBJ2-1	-	CASSLLAGYSYNEQFF	TGTGCCAGCAGCTTATTAGCGGGGTACTCCTACAATGAGCAGTTCTTC
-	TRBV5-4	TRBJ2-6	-	CASSGGQAGANVLTF	TGTGCCAGCAGCGGGGGACAAGCTGGGGCCAACGTCCTGACTTTC
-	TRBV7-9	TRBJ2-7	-	CASSLAGTYEQYF	TGTGCCAGCAGCTTAGCGGGAACTTACGAGCAGTACTTC